The present entry profiles one T cell receptor (beta chain) with its context. Its antigen is still unknown. V dropped 7 bases and J dropped 7; count of bases not matched to a gene: 10. The germline V gene has CDR1 MNHEY and CDR2 SMNVEV (reference sequence). This CDR3 spans 15 amino acids. Donors counted as nominally healthy when sampled, yet unrecorded immune exposures were likely. The PCR contained 60 Vbeta and 13 Jbeta primers. Sequencing used immunoSEQ multiplex PCR; TCRdb keeps in-frame clones, though not all of them. Seen here are 120,000 to 150,000 clones, more than 75% observed once, and the top ten hold roughly 4%. This entry is derived from a study of cytomegalovirus exposure and HLA in healthy donors. Broader study findings: Later, an analysis showed that TCR beta chains associated with HLA were more clonally expanded than others that were equally common. Altogether, around 160 TCR beta chains were recorded as cytomegalovirus-associated. Accurate prediction of HLA-A and HLA-B alleles (for most subjects) was reportedly achieved from TCR beta sequences.

The sample consisted of PBMCs. This rearrangement joins TRBV27 to TRBJ1-6; 7 bases fit TRBD1. This TCR was sampled from a man aged 18 to 35 in good health and CMV-seronegative. CDR3 in DNA: TGTGCCAGCACCCAGGACAGGAGGCAAAATTCACCCCTCCACTTT. Protein sequence: CASTQDRRQNSPLHF.